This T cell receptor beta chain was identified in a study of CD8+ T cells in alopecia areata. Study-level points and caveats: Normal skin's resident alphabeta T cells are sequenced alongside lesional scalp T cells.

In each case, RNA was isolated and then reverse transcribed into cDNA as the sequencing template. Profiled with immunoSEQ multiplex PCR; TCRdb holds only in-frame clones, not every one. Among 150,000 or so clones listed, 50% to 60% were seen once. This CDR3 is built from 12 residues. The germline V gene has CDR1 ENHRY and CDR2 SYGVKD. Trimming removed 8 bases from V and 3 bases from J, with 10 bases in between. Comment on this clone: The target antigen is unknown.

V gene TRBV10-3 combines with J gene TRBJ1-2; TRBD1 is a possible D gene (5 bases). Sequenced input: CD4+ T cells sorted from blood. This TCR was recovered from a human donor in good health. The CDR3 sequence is CAIPGAYYGYTF. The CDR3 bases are TGTGCCATCCCCGGGGCGTACTATGGCTACACCTTC.